This passage covers 21 T cell receptor beta chains from one sample sequenced in a study of cytomegalovirus exposure and HLA in healthy donors. With 60 Vbeta and 13 Jbeta primers, the PCR was carried out. Sequenced by immunoSEQ multiplex PCR; TCRdb stores in-frame clones only, minus some. Of under 200,000 clones detected, less than 90% appear once; the ten largest clones hold around 6.9%. The sample was PBMCs. The receptors here all came from a male donor in good health and CMV-seropositive.

V gene TRBV28 combines with J gene TRBJ1-3; 8 positions match TRBD1. Per the germline V gene, CDR1 is MDHEN and CDR2 is SYDVKM. The CDR3 covers 16 residues. Germline trimming cut 5 bases from V and 2 bases from J; bases unmatched to any gene: 8. CDR3 in amino acids: CASSPRPRGPGNTIYF. The CDR3 DNA reads TGTGCCAGCAGTCCACGCCCCAGGGGGCCTGGAAACACCATATATTTT.

The chain uses TRBV7-2 and TRBJ2-3, with D unclear. The CDR3 is made up of 13 amino acids. Germline lookup yields CDR1 SGHTA and CDR2 FQGNSA. The ends were cut back, 6 bases at V and 0 bases at J, with 7 bases in the middle. In DNA form, the CDR3 reads TGTGCCAGCAGTCTACTAAGCACAGATACGCAGTATTTT. Encoded protein: CASSLLSTDTQYF.

This clone was observed a few times. The chain employs TRBV14 and TRBJ2-7; 12 positions agree with TRBD2. The CDR3 is 16 amino acids. Germline V gene sequence: CDR1 SGHDN, CDR2 FVKESK. V was clipped by 4 bases and J by 6 bases; unmatched bases: 10. As DNA, the CDR3 is TGTGCCAGCAGCCGCCTAGCGGGAGGGAGTCCGGCCGAGCAGTACTTC. This translates into CASSRLAGGSPAEQYF.

The V and J genes are TRBV7-2 and TRBJ2-1, with D maybe TRBD2 (7 bases). V was clipped by 8 bases and J by 9 bases, with 17 bases between them. The CDR3 extends over 13 amino acids. Per germline, CDR1 SGHTA and CDR2 FQGNSA. The CDR3 nucleotides read TGTGCCAGCCACTGGGGGCGGGGGACTGAGCAGTTCTTC. Protein: CASHWGRGTEQFF.

V and J are TRBV12-5 and TRBJ1-2; possibly TRBD1 for D (6 bases). This CDR3 region has 11 residues. The germline gives CDR1 LGHNT, CDR2 FRNRAP. The V and J ends lost 6 bases and 4 bases respectively, with 6 bases between them. This CDR3 is CASGDSYGYTF. The CDR3 bases are TGTGCTAGTGGGGACAGCTATGGCTACACCTTC.

J is TRBJ2-1 and V is TRBV29-1; a weak D match, TRBD1 (6 bases). Germline CDR1 SQVTM, CDR2 ANQGSEA. The CDR3 length is 11 residues. V lost 1 base and J 16 bases, leaving 14 bases between the germline ends. The CDR3 spells CSVEAGQGGFF. The CDR3 DNA is TGCAGCGTTGAAGCCGGACAAGGGGGATTCTTC.

This chain connects TRBV18 to TRBJ1-5; D might be TRBD1 (5 bases). Germline CDR1 reads KGHSH; CDR2 reads LQKENI. With 3 bases removed from V and 9 bases from J, the gap between germline ends came to 21 bases. This CDR3 is 16 amino acids long. DNA for the CDR3: TGTGCCAGCTCACCTCGGACATGGTCGAGTAAGGGGCCCCAGCATTTT. This encodes CASSPRTWSSKGPQHF. The whole variable domain, remainder taken from reference TRBV18 and TRBJ1-5, is NAGVMQNPRHLVRRRGQEARLRCSPMKGHSHVYWYRQLPEEGLKFMVYLQKENIIDESGMPKERFSAEFPKEGPSILRIQQVVRGDSAAYFCASSPRTWSSKGPQHFGDGTRLSIL.

The gene calls are TRBV7-9 and TRBJ2-1; 8 nucleotides align to TRBD2. The V gene's germline CDR1 is SEHNR and CDR2 FQNEAQ (reference sequence). The CDR3 has 16 amino acids. Trimming at V came to 3 bases and at J to 5 bases, leaving 9 bases not matched to a gene. This CDR3 is CASSFLSLAVHNEQFF. In nucleotides, the CDR3 is TGTGCCAGCAGCTTCCTCTCACTAGCGGTACACAATGAGCAGTTCTTC.

The chain links TRBV12-2 to TRBJ2-3; the D call of TRBD2 is as the table states it, not checked on the DNA. TRBV12-2 is reported as a pseudogene. The CDR3 length is 14 residues. CDR3 protein: CASRFGAAADTQYF. The CDR3 bases are TGTGCAAGTCGCTTTGGCGCCGCGGCAGATACGCAGTATTTT.

V usage is TRBV5-4 and J usage is TRBJ2-7; TRBD1 aligns across 9 bases. Unmatched junction bases numbered 8, after V lost 2 bases and J lost 5 bases. CDR3 length equals 15 residues. Germline V gives CDR1 SGHNT, CDR2 YYREEE (reference sequence). CDR3 sequence: CASSFSGTGYDEQYF. Written as DNA, the CDR3 is TGTGCCAGCAGCTTCTCCGGGACAGGGTATGACGAGCAGTACTTC.

The chain couples TRBV7-8 to TRBJ1-6; possibly TRBD1 for D (6 bases). CDR1 and CDR2 from the germline V gene are SGHVS and FQNEAQ. The CDR3 loop spans 15 amino acids. The ends were cut back, 3 bases at V and 5 bases at J, with 11 bases in the middle. In nucleotides, the CDR3 is TGTGCCAGCAGCTTTTCAGGGGACGATAATTCACCCCTCCACTTT. This translates into CASSFSGDDNSPLHF.

The CDR3 sequence is CAWGISGREYF. The CDR3, as DNA: TGTGCCTGGGGAATTAGCGGGAGGGAGTACTTC. The chain joins TRBV30 to TRBJ2-4; 11 nucleotides align to TRBD2. The CDR3 loop spans 11 amino acids. Germline V gene lookup returns CDR1 GTSNPN and CDR2 SVGIG (reference sequence). J gave up 14 bases and V 5 bases, and 5 bases lay outside the gene matches.

V usage is TRBV5-4 and J usage is TRBJ2-7, with D perhaps matching TRBD2 (6 bases). The germline V gene has CDR1 SGHNT and CDR2 YYREEE (reference sequence). The CDR3 runs 14 residues. V lost 1 base to trimming and J lost 4 bases, with 12 bases between them. This CDR3 reads CASSLRGKAYEQYF. As DNA, the CDR3 is TGTGCCAGCAGCTTGCGCGGGAAGGCTTACGAGCAGTACTTC. The full variable domain, with the rest looked up from reference TRBV5-4 and TRBJ2-7, is ETGVTQSPTHLIKTRGQQVTLRCSSQSGHNTVSWYQQALGQGPQFIFQYYREEENGRGNFPPRFSGLQFPNYSSELNVNALELDDSALYLCASSLRGKAYEQYFGPGTRLTVT.

This chain's CDR3 is CASSLAGTGGGETQYF. The CDR3 nucleotides are TGTGCCAGCAGCTTGGCAGGGACAGGGGGCGGTGAGACCCAGTACTTC. V usage is TRBV5-4 and J usage is TRBJ2-5; 12 bases map to TRBD1. The germline V gene has CDR1 SGHNT and CDR2 YYREEE (reference sequence). The CDR3 extends over 16 amino acids. The ends lost 0 bases at V and 5 bases at J; junction bases unmatched: 5.

This clone was observed a few times. V usage is TRBV18 and J usage is TRBJ1-5; the match to TRBD1 covers 8 bases. Germline lookup yields CDR1 KGHSH and CDR2 LQKENI. Trimming removed 3 bases from V and 2 bases from J; junction bases left unmatched: 6. The CDR3 sequence is 16 residues long. CDR3 coding DNA: TGTGCCAGCTCACCTCCTGGACAGGGAGGCAATCAGCCCCAGCATTTT. Residues: CASSPPGQGGNQPQHF. The whole variable domain, remainder taken from reference TRBV18 and TRBJ1-5, is NAGVMQNPRHLVRRRGQEARLRCSPMKGHSHVYWYRQLPEEGLKFMVYLQKENIIDESGMPKERFSAEFPKEGPSILRIQQVVRGDSAAYFCASSPPGQGGNQPQHFGDGTRLSIL.

The chain is built from TRBV4-1 and TRBJ1-3; D is possibly TRBD1 (5 bases). The CDR3 runs 14 residues. CDR1 is MGHRA, CDR2 YSYEKL, per germline. Between the trimmed V and J ends, which lost 0 bases and 4 bases, there was a span of 7 bases. CDR3 sequence: CASSQEGAGNTIYF. CDR3 in DNA: TGCGCCAGCAGCCAAGAAGGGGCCGGAAACACCATATATTTT.

The chain links TRBV6-5 to TRBJ1-2; maybe TRBD1 (5 bases). This CDR3 has 13 amino acids. In germline, CDR1 is MNHEY, CDR2 SVGAGI. Trimming cost V 7 bases and J 6 bases, with 15 bases left between them. This chain's CDR3 is CASTRSTDHGYTF. CDR3 nucleotide sequence: TGTGCCAGCACCCGTTCGACAGATCATGGCTACACCTTC.

Turning to this clone: Other nucleotide sequences from this sample produce the same CDR3. The chain uses TRBV7-2 and TRBJ1-4; D may be TRBD1 (5 bases). This CDR3 comprises 15 residues. V was pared by 5 bases and J by 8 bases, with 18 bases between. CDR1 and CDR2 from the germline V gene are SGHTA and FQGNSA. The CDR3 is CASSPGWGGGEKLFF. Written as DNA, the CDR3 is TGTGCCAGCAGCCCGGGCTGGGGGGGAGGGGAAAAACTGTTTTTT.

The chain has TRBV29-1 and TRBJ1-2, with TRBD1 as a possible D gene (6 bases). Germline V lookup: CDR1 SQVTM, CDR2 ANQGSEA. This CDR3 spans 14 amino acids. V was trimmed by 6 bases and J by 7 bases, leaving 21 bases between them. The CDR3 sequence is CSVQVGASSRGYTF. The CDR3 DNA sequence: TGCAGCGTGCAAGTGGGGGCTAGTAGTCGTGGCTACACCTTC.

This chain links TRBV7-3 with TRBJ2-1; the match to TRBD2 covers 11 bases. CDR1 SGHTA and CDR2 FQGTGA come from the germline V gene. The CDR3 spans 16 residues. Unmatched junction bases numbered 3, after V lost 1 base and J lost 4 bases. The CDR3 DNA is TGTGCCAGCAGCTTAAAGGGGACTAGCGGTTACAATGAGCAGTTCTTC. Its protein is CASSLKGTSGYNEQFF.

V is TRBV15 and J is TRBJ1-5, with 12 bases identical to TRBD1. Germline-derived CDR1 and CDR2 are LNHNV and YYDKDF (reference sequence). V shed 5 bases, J shed 4 bases, and the junction held 3 bases outside the gene matches. This CDR3 contains 15 residues. CDR3 sequence (DNA): TGTGCCACCAGCGGGGGACAGGGGGCGAATCAGCCCCAGCATTTT. As protein: CATSGGQGANQPQHF.